A selection of T cell receptor beta chains follows, all from one sample in a study of shared clonotypes between healthy human individuals. The repertoire was sequenced with immunoSEQ multiplex PCR; TCRdb's copy has only in-frame clones and lacks some. The table includes 950,000 to 1,300,000 clones, around 76% detected once. Sequenced input: memory CD4+ T cells sorted from blood. The source of these receptors is a man between 18 and 29 years old in good health. Both conserved end residues are part of each CDR3. The order of the fields is J gene, clone size, D gene, V gene, CDR3 DNA, CDR3 protein. The D gene is left open where the match is weak. Expanded clones are given a class, and other clones once, few, many or no size at all.

J gene: TRBJ2-7; clone size: -; D gene: TRBD1; V gene: TRBV7-2; CDR3 DNA: TGTGCCAGCGGGGTTGGACAGGGGGCCCCCGAGCAGTACTTC; CDR3 protein: CASGVGQGAPEQYF
J gene: TRBJ2-2; clone size: once; D gene: TRBD1; V gene: TRBV10-3; CDR3 DNA: TGTGCCATCAGTGATGGGACAGGGGGCACCGGGGAGCTGTTTTTT; CDR3 protein: CAISDGTGGTGELFF
J gene: TRBJ1-2; clone size: few; D gene: TRBD1; V gene: TRBV18; CDR3 DNA: TGTGCCAGCTCACCAGGACAGGGCGGCCCCTATGGCTACACCTTC; CDR3 protein: CASSPGQGGPYGYTF
J gene: TRBJ2-7; clone size: -; D gene: -; V gene: TRBV14; CDR3 DNA: TGTGCCAGCAGCCAGGGGGCTCAACCCTACGAGCAGTACTTC; CDR3 protein: CASSQGAQPYEQYF
J gene: TRBJ2-7; clone size: many; D gene: -; V gene: TRBV2; CDR3 DNA: TGTGCCAGCAGTGAAAGCCAGGGCATCGCCTACGAGCAGTACTTC; CDR3 protein: CASSESQGIAYEQYF
J gene: TRBJ1-6; clone size: few; D gene: -; V gene: TRBV25-1; CDR3 DNA: TGTGCCAGCAGTGCGGGGTATAATTCACCCCTCCACTTT; CDR3 protein: CASSAGYNSPLHF
J gene: TRBJ2-5; clone size: -; D gene: -; V gene: TRBV7-3; CDR3 DNA: TGTGCCAGCAGCCAACTCCCGGGTGGGGAGACCCAGTACTTC; CDR3 protein: CASSQLPGGETQYF
J gene: TRBJ2-1; clone size: -; D gene: TRBD2; V gene: TRBV9; CDR3 DNA: TGTGCCAGCAGTAGCGGGGTTTACAATGAGCAGTTCTTC; CDR3 protein: CASSSGVYNEQFF
J gene: TRBJ2-3; clone size: -; D gene: TRBD2; V gene: TRBV27; CDR3 DNA: TGTGCCAGCAGTTCTCCAGGACTAGCAGTCGATACGCAGTATTTT; CDR3 protein: CASSSPGLAVDTQYF
J gene: TRBJ2-2; clone size: -; D gene: -; V gene: TRBV30; CDR3 DNA: TGTGCCTGGGATGGCTGGGGCTCGGACGGGGAGCTGTTTTTT; CDR3 protein: CAWDGWGSDGELFF
J gene: TRBJ2-5; clone size: -; D gene: -; V gene: TRBV28; CDR3 DNA: TGTGCCAGCAGCTTATTTACGGAGACCCAGTACTTC; CDR3 protein: CASSLFTETQYF
J gene: TRBJ1-1; clone size: -; D gene: -; V gene: TRBV11-2; CDR3 DNA: TGTGCCAGCAGCTTAGGCCAAGGGGGAGCTTTCTTT; CDR3 protein: CASSLGQGGAFF
J gene: TRBJ2-1; clone size: -; D gene: -; V gene: TRBV19; CDR3 DNA: TGTGCCAGTAGTATGTTTTCTCCGGGCGGGCAGAGGAATGAGCAGTTCTTC; CDR3 protein: CASSMFSPGGQRNEQFF
J gene: TRBJ2-3; clone size: -; D gene: TRBD2; V gene: TRBV5-1; CDR3 DNA: TGCGCCAGCAGCGAGCGGGGGGGCGATACAGATACGCAGTATTTT; CDR3 protein: CASSERGGDTDTQYF
J gene: TRBJ2-5; clone size: -; D gene: TRBD2; V gene: TRBV5-1; CDR3 DNA: TGCGCCAGCAGCTTGGAGGGGAGGGCCCAAGTGGAGACCCAGTACTTC; CDR3 protein: CASSLEGRAQVETQYF
J gene: TRBJ1-5; clone size: -; D gene: -; V gene: TRBV5-1; CDR3 DNA: TGCGCCAGCAGCTCCATCCCAAATCAGCCCCAGCATTTT; CDR3 protein: CASSSIPNQPQHF
J gene: TRBJ2-7; clone size: -; D gene: -; V gene: TRBV6-5; CDR3 DNA: TGTGCCAGCAGAAGGTCGGCAGGGGGGAACGAGCAGTACTTC; CDR3 protein: CASRRSAGGNEQYF
J gene: TRBJ2-7; clone size: -; D gene: TRBD1; V gene: TRBV9; CDR3 DNA: TGTGCCAGCAGCGAGGGGATGTCGGGGACAGGGGACTACGAGCAGTACTTC; CDR3 protein: CASSEGMSGTGDYEQYF
J gene: TRBJ2-1; clone size: -; D gene: -; V gene: TRBV9; CDR3 DNA: TGTGCCAGCAGCCCCGACGGGATGACATACAATGAGCAGTTCTTC; CDR3 protein: CASSPDGMTYNEQFF
J gene: TRBJ1-2; clone size: -; D gene: -; V gene: TRBV4-3; CDR3 DNA: TGCGCCAGCAGCCAAGCGGTGAACGGGCTGCCCTATGGCTACACCTTC; CDR3 protein: CASSQAVNGLPYGYTF
J gene: TRBJ2-7; clone size: -; D gene: TRBD1; V gene: TRBV23-1; CDR3 DNA: TGCGCCGGGGGTGGACAGGCAAACGCCTACGAGCAGTACTTC; CDR3 protein: CAGGGQANAYEQYF
J gene: TRBJ1-1; clone size: -; D gene: -; V gene: TRBV19; CDR3 DNA: TGTGCCAGTAGTCCAGATTCCCAACTTTCGAACACTGAAGCTTTCTTT; CDR3 protein: CASSPDSQLSNTEAFF
J gene: TRBJ2-2; clone size: -; D gene: TRBD1; V gene: TRBV7-9; CDR3 DNA: TGTGCCAGCAGCCTAGGACAGGGAGACACCGGGGAGCTGTTTTTT; CDR3 protein: CASSLGQGDTGELFF
J gene: TRBJ2-1; clone size: -; D gene: -; V gene: TRBV5-1; CDR3 DNA: TGCGCCAGCAGCTCCGCAGGGAATGAGCAGTTCTTC; CDR3 protein: CASSSAGNEQFF
J gene: TRBJ2-3; clone size: -; D gene: -; V gene: TRBV18; CDR3 DNA: TGTGCCAGCTCACCACTAGCGACAGATACGCAGTATTTT; CDR3 protein: CASSPLATDTQYF
J gene: TRBJ2-2; clone size: -; D gene: -; V gene: TRBV2; CDR3 DNA: TGTGCCAGCAGGGGAATCGCCGGGACAAACACCGGGGAGCTGTTTTTT; CDR3 protein: CASRGIAGTNTGELFF
J gene: TRBJ2-2; clone size: -; D gene: -; V gene: TRBV21-1; CDR3 DNA: TGTGCCAGCAGCTCCACCAGAACGGGCACCGGGGAGCTGTTTTTT; CDR3 protein: CASSSTRTGTGELFF
J gene: TRBJ2-4; clone size: -; D gene: -; V gene: TRBV7-8; CDR3 DNA: TGTGCCAGCAGCCCCGGGTTGCGGGGGCCAATAGCCAAAAACATTCAGTACTTC; CDR3 protein: CASSPGLRGPIAKNIQYF
J gene: TRBJ2-7; clone size: -; D gene: TRBD1; V gene: TRBV2; CDR3 DNA: TGTGCCAGCAGTGAAGAAACAGGGGGCTCCTACGAGCAGTACTTC; CDR3 protein: CASSEETGGSYEQYF